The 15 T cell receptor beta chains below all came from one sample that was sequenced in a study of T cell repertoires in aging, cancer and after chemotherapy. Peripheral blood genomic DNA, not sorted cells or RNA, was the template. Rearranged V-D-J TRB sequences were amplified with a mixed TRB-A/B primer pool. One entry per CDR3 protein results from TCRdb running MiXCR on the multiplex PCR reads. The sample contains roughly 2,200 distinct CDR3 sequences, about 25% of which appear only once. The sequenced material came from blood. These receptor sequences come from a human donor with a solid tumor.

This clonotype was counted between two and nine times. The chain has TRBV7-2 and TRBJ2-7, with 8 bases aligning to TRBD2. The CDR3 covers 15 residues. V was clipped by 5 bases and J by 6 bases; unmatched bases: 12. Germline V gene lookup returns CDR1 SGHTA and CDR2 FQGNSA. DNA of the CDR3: TGTGCCAGCAGCCCCCGGGGGGGGGGCTCCATCGAGCAGTACTTC. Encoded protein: CASSPRGGGSIEQYF.

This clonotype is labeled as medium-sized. In nucleotides, the CDR3 is TGTGCCACCAGCAGAGGGCAGGGTCAGGACGAGCAGTACTTC. It specifies CATSRGQGQDEQYF. The V gene is TRBV15, the J gene TRBJ2-7; a weak D match, TRBD1 (5 bases). Between the trimmed V and J ends, which lost 1 base and 5 bases, there was a span of 12 bases. This CDR3 spans 14 amino acids. CDR1 and CDR2 (germline): LNHNV, YYDKDF (reference sequence).

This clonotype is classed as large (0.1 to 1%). CDR3 in amino acids: CSATGTQETQYF. The CDR3 nucleotides are TGCAGCGCCACCGGGACCCAAGAGACCCAGTACTTC. V is TRBV29-1 and J is TRBJ2-5; D may be TRBD1 or TRBD2 (5 bases each). The CDR3 is 12 amino acids. V gave up 7 bases and J gave up 1 base, with 10 bases separating them. The V gene's germline CDR1 is SQVTM and CDR2 ANQGSEA. The entire variable domain, with the rest obtained from reference TRBV29-1 and TRBJ2-5, is as follows: SAVISQKPSRDICQRGTSLTIQCQVDSQVTMMFWYRQQPGQSLTLIATANQGSEATYESGFVIDKFPISRPNLTFSTLTVSNMSPEDSSIYLCSATGTQETQYFGPGTRLLVL.

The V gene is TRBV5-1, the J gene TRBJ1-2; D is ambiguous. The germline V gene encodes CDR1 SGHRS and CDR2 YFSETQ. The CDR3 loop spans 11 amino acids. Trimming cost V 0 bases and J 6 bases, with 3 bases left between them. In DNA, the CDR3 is TGCGCCAGCAGCTTGGGGAATGGCTACACCTTC. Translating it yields CASSLGNGYTF. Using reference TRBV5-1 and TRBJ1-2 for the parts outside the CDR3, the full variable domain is KAGVTQTPRYLIKTRGQQVTLSCSPISGHRSVSWYQQTPGQGLQFLFEYFSETQRNKGNFPGRFSGRQFSNSRSEMNVSTLELGDSALYLCASSLGNGYTFGSGTRLTVV.

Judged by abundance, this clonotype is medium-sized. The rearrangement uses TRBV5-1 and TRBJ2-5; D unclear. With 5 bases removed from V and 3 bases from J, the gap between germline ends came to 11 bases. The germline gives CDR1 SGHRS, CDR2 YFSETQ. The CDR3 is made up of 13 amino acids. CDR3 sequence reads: CASSDSPEETQYF. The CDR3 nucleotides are TGCGCCAGCAGTGATTCACCGGAAGAGACCCAGTACTTC.

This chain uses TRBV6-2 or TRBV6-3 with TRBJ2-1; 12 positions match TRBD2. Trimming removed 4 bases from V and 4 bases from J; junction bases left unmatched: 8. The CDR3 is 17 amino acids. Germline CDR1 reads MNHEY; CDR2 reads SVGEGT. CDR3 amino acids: CASSLLAGGRDYNEQFF. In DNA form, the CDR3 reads TGTGCCAGCAGTTTACTAGCGGGGGGCCGAGATTACAATGAGCAGTTCTTC.

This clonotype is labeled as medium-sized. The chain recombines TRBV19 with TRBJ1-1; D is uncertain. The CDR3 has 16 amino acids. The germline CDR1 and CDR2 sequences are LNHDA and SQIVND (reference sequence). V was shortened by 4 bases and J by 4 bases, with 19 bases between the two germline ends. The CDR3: CASSTTGPPIRTEAFF. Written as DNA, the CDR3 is TGTGCCAGTAGTACGACCGGGCCCCCCATCCGCACTGAAGCTTTCTTT.

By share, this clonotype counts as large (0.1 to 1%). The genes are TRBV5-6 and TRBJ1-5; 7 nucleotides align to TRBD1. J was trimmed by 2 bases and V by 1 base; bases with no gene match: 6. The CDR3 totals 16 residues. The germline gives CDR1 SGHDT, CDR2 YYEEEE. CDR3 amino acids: CASSLYRGEGNQPQHF. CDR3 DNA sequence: TGTGCCAGCAGCTTGTACAGGGGCGAGGGCAATCAGCCCCAGCATTTT.

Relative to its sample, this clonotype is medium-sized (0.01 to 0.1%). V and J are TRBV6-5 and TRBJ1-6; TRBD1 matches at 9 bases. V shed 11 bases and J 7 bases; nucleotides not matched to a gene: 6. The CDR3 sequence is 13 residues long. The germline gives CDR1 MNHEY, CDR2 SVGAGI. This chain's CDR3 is CAGRQGENSPLHF. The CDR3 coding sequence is TGTGCCGGGAGACAGGGGGAGAATTCACCCCTCCACTTT.

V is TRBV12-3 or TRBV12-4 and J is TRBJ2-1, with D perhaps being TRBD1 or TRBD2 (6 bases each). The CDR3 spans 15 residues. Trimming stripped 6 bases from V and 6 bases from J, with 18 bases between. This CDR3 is CASSRRDIGVNEQFF. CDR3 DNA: TGTGCCAGCAGCCGGCGGGACATCGGAGTCAATGAGCAGTTCTTC.

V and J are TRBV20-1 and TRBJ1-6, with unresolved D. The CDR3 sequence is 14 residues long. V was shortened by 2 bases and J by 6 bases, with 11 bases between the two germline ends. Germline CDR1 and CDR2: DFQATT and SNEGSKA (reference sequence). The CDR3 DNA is TGCAGTGCTAGATTGCAGCCTTCTAATTCACCCCTCCACTTT. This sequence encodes CSARLQPSNSPLHF.

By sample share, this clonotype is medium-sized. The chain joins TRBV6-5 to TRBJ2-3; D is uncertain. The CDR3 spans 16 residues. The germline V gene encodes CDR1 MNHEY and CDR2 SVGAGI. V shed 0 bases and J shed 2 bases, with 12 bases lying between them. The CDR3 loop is CASSYSRLAPTDTQYF. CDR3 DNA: TGTGCCAGCAGTTACTCGAGATTAGCCCCCACAGATACGCAGTATTTT.

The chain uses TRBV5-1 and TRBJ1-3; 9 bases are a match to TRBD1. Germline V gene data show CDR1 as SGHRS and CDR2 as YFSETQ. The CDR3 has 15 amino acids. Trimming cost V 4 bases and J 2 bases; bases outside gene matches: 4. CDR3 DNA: TGCGCCAGCAGCATGGACAGGGGCCCTGGAAACACCATATATTTT. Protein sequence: CASSMDRGPGNTIYF.

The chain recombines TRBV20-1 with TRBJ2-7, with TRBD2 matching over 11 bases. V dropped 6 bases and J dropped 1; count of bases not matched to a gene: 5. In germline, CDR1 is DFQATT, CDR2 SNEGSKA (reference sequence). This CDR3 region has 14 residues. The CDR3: CSAGGTSGSYEQYF. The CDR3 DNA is TGCAGTGCCGGAGGGACTAGCGGTTCCTACGAGCAGTACTTC.

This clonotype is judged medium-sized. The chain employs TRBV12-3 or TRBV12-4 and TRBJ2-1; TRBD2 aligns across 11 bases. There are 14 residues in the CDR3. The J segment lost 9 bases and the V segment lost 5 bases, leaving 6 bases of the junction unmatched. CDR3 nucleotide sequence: TGTGCCAGCAGTCTTCTAGCGGGGGGAGGTGAGCAGTTCTTC. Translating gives CASSLLAGGGEQFF.